The source of this TCR beta chain is a study of response to subunit inactivated influenza vaccine. This CDR3 spans 13 amino acids. Trimming cost V 2 bases and J 2 bases, with 6 bases left between them. Germline assignment: CDR1 LGHDT and CDR2 YNNKEL (reference sequence). This clonotype was recorded a few times. TCRdb re-derived calls from the RT-PCR reads in MiXCR, one entry per CDR3 protein. The top ten clones hold about an eighth of a sample with around 490,000 distinct CDR3 sequences, 7.6% of them seen once. The chain couples TRBV3-1 to TRBJ1-1, with no clear D. This receptor was identified in a man between 50 and 75 years old who received an inactivated influenza vaccine. Material: PBMCs from blood, obtained around 25 months after vaccination. CDR3 coding DNA: TGTGCCAGCAGCCAACAGACTAACACTGAAGCTTTCTTT. This codes for CASSQQTNTEAFF.